The clone carrying this T cell receptor (beta chain) occurred once. Within the sample, other DNA sequences also encode this same CDR3. V gave up 2 bases and J gave up 4 bases; unmatched junction bases: 2. The CDR3 loop spans 15 amino acids. Germline CDR1 reads SGHDT; CDR2 reads YYEEEE. These data belong to a study of shared clonotypes between healthy human individuals. Overall study context: Participating donors consisted of a couple of women and a few men aged 18 to 49.

Deep-level assay runs were performed. Method: immunoSEQ multiplex PCR; TCRdb's copy keeps in-frame clones and lacks some. The table has about 490,000 clones, around 80% seen once. All participating donors were Caucasian adults from Nashville, Tennessee. This rearrangement joins TRBV5-6 to TRBJ2-3; 12 positions match TRBD2. Sequenced input: PBMCs. The TCR sequence derives from a woman in her thirties or forties in good health. Some clones in this sample may be carry-over from other donors' samples. CDR3 sequence reads: CASSLGLAGSDTQYF. Here the CDR3 DNA reads TGTGCCAGCAGCTTAGGACTAGCGGGATCAGATACGCAGTATTTT. Using reference TRBV5-6 and TRBJ2-3 for the parts outside the CDR3, the full variable domain is DAGVTQSPTHLIKTRGQQVTLRCSPKSGHDTVSWYQQALGQGPQFIFQYYEEEERQRGNFPDRFSGHQFPNYSSELNVNALLLGDSALYLCASSLGLAGSDTQYFGPGTRLTVL.